Below, 27 T cell receptor beta chains from the same sample are listed, as sequenced in a study of shared clonotypes between healthy human individuals. Clones were sequenced by immunoSEQ multiplex PCR, and TCRdb holds only the in-frame ones, with some missing. Among a few million clones listed, around 93% were seen once. The naive CD8 subset, CD45RO-negative cells positively selected for CCR7, excluded terminally differentiated effector memory CD45RA+ cells. Material: naive CD8+ T cells from PBMCs. These receptors came from a man younger than 35 in good health. Some clones in this sample may be carry-over from other donors' samples.

This clone came up once. The CDR3 DNA reads TGTGCCAGCAGTGAAACAGGTGGTTGGAATCAGCCCCAGCATTTT. As protein: CASSETGGWNQPQHF. This chain joins TRBV6-1 and TRBJ1-5, with a tentative D call TRBD1 (5 bases). V was pared by 2 bases and J by 4 bases, with 12 bases between. CDR1 MNHNS and CDR2 SASEGT come from the germline V gene. The CDR3 sequence is 15 residues long.

The chain joins TRBV14 to TRBJ2-1; 10 nucleotides match TRBD2. This CDR3 comprises 17 residues. The germline V gene has CDR1 SGHDN and CDR2 FVKESK. V lost 3 bases to trimming and J lost 8 bases; unmatched junction nucleotides: 13. The CDR3 sequence is CASSHVTSGLTFYEQFF. In nucleotides, the CDR3 is TGTGCCAGCAGCCACGTGACTAGCGGGCTGACATTTTATGAGCAGTTCTTC. Variable domain in full (rest from reference TRBV14 and TRBJ2-1): EAGVTQFPSHSVIEKGQTVTLRCDPISGHDNLYWYRRVMGKEIKFLLHFVKESKQDESGMPNNRFLAERTGGTYSTLKVQPAELEDSGVYFCASSHVTSGLTFYEQFFGPGTRLTVL.

A word on this clone: At the DNA level, this CDR3 is encoded by other sequences in the same sample as well. The chain combines TRBV27 with TRBJ1-1; maybe TRBD1 (5 bases). Trimming took 2 bases from V and 4 from J, leaving 11 bases between them. Germline CDR1 reads MNHEY; CDR2 reads SMNVEV (reference sequence). There are 14 residues in the CDR3. CDR3 in DNA: TGTGCCAGCAGTTTAAGGGGCTTAAGCACTGAAGCTTTCTTT. This sequence encodes CASSLRGLSTEAFF.

The chain joins TRBV19 to TRBJ2-2; D ambiguous. The CDR3 has 14 residues. V lost 8 bases and J 9 bases, leaving 19 bases between the germline ends. In germline, CDR1 is LNHDA, CDR2 SQIVND (reference sequence). CDR3 nucleotide sequence: TGTGCCAGTTGGCCCGGGCTCCGCTCCCGGGAGCTGTTTTTT. It encodes CASWPGLRSRELFF.

The V call is TRBV19, the J call TRBJ1-1; 7 positions match TRBD1. The CDR3 has 14 amino acids. V trimming: 7 bases; J trimming: 5 bases; junction bases outside the gene matches: 10. The germline CDR1 and CDR2 sequences are LNHDA and SQIVND (reference sequence). As DNA, the CDR3 is TGTGCCAGTAACTTTAGACAGGGAGATACTGAAGCTTTCTTT. Its translation is CASNFRQGDTEAFF.

In this sample, this clone turned up a few times. The V gene is TRBV6-5, the J gene TRBJ1-1; a weak D match, TRBD1 (5 bases). The CDR3 runs 14 residues. The V end lost 8 bases, the J end lost 3 bases, and 16 bases lay between the germline ends. The germline V gene encodes CDR1 MNHEY and CDR2 SVGAGI. This chain's CDR3 is CASGIGATYTEAFF. CDR3 in DNA: TGTGCCAGCGGCATAGGGGCTACGTACACTGAAGCTTTCTTT.

The chain uses TRBV28 and TRBJ1-2; D remains unclear. The CDR3 sequence is 15 residues long. Germline CDR1 MDHEN, CDR2 SYDVKM. V was clipped by 5 bases and J by 6 bases, with 19 bases between them. The CDR3 protein is CASSLGRRLPDGYTF. The CDR3 DNA follows: TGTGCCAGCAGTCTCGGACGACGCCTACCGGATGGCTACACCTTC.

Worth noting for this clone: The identical CDR3 is also encoded by other nucleotide sequences in the sample. The rearrangement links TRBV29-1 to TRBJ2-7; D gene uncertain. Germline-derived CDR1 and CDR2 are SQVTM and ANQGSEA. Trimming took 6 bases from V and 2 from J, leaving 8 bases between them. The CDR3 sequence is 11 residues long. The CDR3 loop is CSVRRAYEQYF. The CDR3, as DNA: TGCAGCGTAAGGAGAGCCTACGAGCAGTACTTC.

The chain carries TRBV27 and TRBJ2-1; tentative D call: TRBD1 (5 bases). CDR3 length equals 16 residues. Germline V gene sequence: CDR1 MNHEY, CDR2 SMNVEV (reference sequence). Trimming pared 5 bases from V and 8 bases from J, leaving 22 bases between. The CDR3: CASSPFEPGRWDEQFF. The CDR3 bases are TGTGCCAGCAGTCCCTTTGAGCCAGGGCGGTGGGATGAGCAGTTCTTC.

CDR3 amino acids: CASSPEGAYEQYF. CDR3 DNA sequence: TGCGCCAGCAGCCCCGAGGGGGCCTACGAGCAGTACTTC. The chain combines TRBV5-1 with TRBJ2-7; D is perhaps TRBD1 (6 bases). CDR1 is SGHRS and CDR2 is YFSETQ in the germline V gene. The CDR3 spans 13 residues. V was cut by 4 bases and J by 2 bases, with 10 bases left in between.

A note on this clone: Within the sample, other DNA sequences also encode this same CDR3. This rearrangement joins TRBV9 to TRBJ2-1, with TRBD1 matching over 9 bases. The trim removed 0 bases at V and 2 bases at J, leaving 3 bases unmatched. The CDR3 length is 16 residues. Per the germline V gene, CDR1 is SGDLS and CDR2 is YYNGEE. The CDR3 protein is CASSVDRTGAYNEQFF. DNA of the CDR3: TGTGCCAGCAGCGTAGACCGGACAGGGGCCTACAATGAGCAGTTCTTC.

CDR3 residues: CASSLGSAGQFF. The CDR3 DNA sequence: TGTGCCAGCAGCTTGGGCTCGGCGGGGCAGTTCTTC. This chain uses TRBV5-6 with TRBJ2-1, with D maybe TRBD2 (5 bases). Trimming cost V 0 bases and J 12 bases, with 10 bases left between them. The CDR3 runs 12 residues. In germline, CDR1 is SGHDT, CDR2 YYEEEE.

As to this clone: Other DNA sequences of this sample code for an identical CDR3. The V gene is TRBV13, the J gene TRBJ2-7; possible D gene TRBD1, 5 bases. CDR1 PRHDT and CDR2 FYEKMQ come from the germline V gene (reference sequence). This CDR3 is 13 amino acids long. V was cut by 0 bases and J by 4 bases, with 7 bases left in between. In DNA form, the CDR3 reads TGTGCCAGCAGCTTAGGCAGGGCTTACGAGCAGTACTTC. Translating gives CASSLGRAYEQYF.

V is TRBV6-1 and J is TRBJ2-5, with TRBD2 identical over 7 bases. The trim removed 3 bases at V and 0 bases at J, leaving 13 bases unmatched. The germline V gene encodes CDR1 MNHNS and CDR2 SASEGT. The CDR3 is made up of 18 amino acids. CDR3 region: CASSEILVGGGNQETQYF. DNA of the CDR3: TGTGCCAGCAGTGAGATTTTGGTGGGCGGGGGAAACCAAGAGACCCAGTACTTC.

J is TRBJ2-7 and V is TRBV9; D perhaps matches TRBD2 (5 bases). This CDR3 has 15 residues. Germline CDR1 and CDR2: SGDLS and YYNGEE. The V and J ends lost 4 bases and 3 bases respectively, with 17 bases between them. DNA of the CDR3: TGTGCCAGCAGCCCAGAGGATAGCCGGGACTACGAGCAGTACTTC. It encodes CASSPEDSRDYEQYF. Based on the CDR3 plus reference TRBV9 and TRBJ2-7, the full variable domain is DSGVTQTPKHLITATGQRVTLRCSPRSGDLSVYWYQQSLDQGLQFLIQYYNGEERAKGNILERFSAQQFPDLHSELNLSSLELGDSALYFCASSPEDSRDYEQYFGPGTRLTVT.

With respect to this clone: Distinct nucleotide sequences in the sample also encode this CDR3. The chain has TRBV27 and TRBJ2-7, with 8 bases lining up with TRBD2. The CDR3 covers 14 residues. From germline, CDR1 is MNHEY and CDR2 SMNVEV (reference sequence). Trimming removed 2 bases from V and 4 bases from J; junction bases left unmatched: 4. The CDR3: CASSLGPGGYEQYF. CDR3 coding DNA: TGTGCCAGCAGTTTAGGGCCGGGAGGGTACGAGCAGTACTTC.

This clone appeared a single time. V gene TRBV19 combines with J gene TRBJ2-5, with D perhaps matching TRBD1 or TRBD2 (5 bases each). Trimming shortened V by 9 bases and J by 1 base, and 12 bases separated the two germline ends. The CDR3 covers 13 residues. Germline CDR1 LNHDA, CDR2 SQIVND (reference sequence). DNA of the CDR3: TGTGCCAGCGGGACGGCGATCCAAGAGACCCAGTACTTC. Translated: CASGTAIQETQYF.

With respect to this clone: Other DNA sequences in the same sample also yield this CDR3. The chain is built from TRBV7-9 and TRBJ1-1, with 7 bases lining up with TRBD1. The length of the CDR3 is 14 residues. V lost 5 bases, J lost 1 base, and 4 bases stayed unmatched. Germline V lookup: CDR1 SEHNR, CDR2 FQNEAQ (reference sequence). The chain's CDR3 is CASSPRQGNTEAFF. The CDR3 region has the DNA TGTGCCAGCAGCCCAAGACAGGGGAACACTGAAGCTTTCTTT. Full variable domain (outside the CDR3, taken from reference TRBV7-9 and TRBJ1-1): DTGVSQNPRHKITKRGQNVTFRCDPISEHNRLYWYRQTLGQGPEFLTYFQNEAQLEKSRLLSDRFSAERPKGSFSTLEIQRTEQGDSAMYLCASSPRQGNTEAFFGQGTRLTVV.

The chain uses TRBV2 and TRBJ1-5, with unresolved D. The V gene's germline CDR1 is SNHLY and CDR2 FYNNEI. The CDR3 contains 20 residues. Trimming took off 0 bases at V and 2 bases at J, with 23 bases between the two ends. In nucleotides, the CDR3 is TGTGCCAGCAGTGAAGCGGGATTTGGAGGTTTGAGTAGAGGCAATCAGCCCCAGCATTTT. It yields the protein CASSEAGFGGLSRGNQPQHF.

The chain links TRBV7-3 to TRBJ2-7; no definite D call. Trimming removed 5 bases from V and 4 bases from J, with 12 bases in between. Germline loops: CDR1 SGHTA, CDR2 FQGTGA. The CDR3 has 13 amino acids. The CDR3 protein is CASSQPPSYEQYF. The CDR3 nucleotides read TGTGCCAGCAGCCAACCCCCTTCATACGAGCAGTACTTC.

The V call is TRBV7-6, the J call TRBJ2-1, with 7 nucleotides matching TRBD2. CDR3 size: 14 residues. Germline V CDR1 and CDR2: SGHVS, FNYEAQ. The CDR3 DNA follows: TGTCCAAAGGGACTATCCTTCTCCTACAATGAGCAGTTCTTC. This sequence encodes CPKGLSFSYNEQFF.

This chain joins TRBV15 and TRBJ2-7; the D gene is possibly TRBD2 (5 bases). V lost 3 bases to trimming and J lost 2 bases, with 17 bases between them. CDR3 length equals 16 residues. The germline CDR1 and CDR2 sequences are LNHNV and YYDKDF (reference sequence). The CDR3 reads CATSSSPAGKTYEQYF. The CDR3 coding sequence is TGTGCCACCAGCAGCTCTCCGGCGGGCAAAACCTACGAGCAGTACTTC.

The CDR3 is CASSLLSASYEQYF. CDR3 nucleotides: TGTGCCAGCAGCTTATTGTCCGCCTCCTACGAGCAGTACTTC. V usage is TRBV7-8 and J usage is TRBJ2-7; the D is unclear. There are 14 residues in the CDR3. V was cut by 2 bases and J by 0 bases, with 8 bases left in between. Per the germline V gene, CDR1 is SGHVS and CDR2 is FQNEAQ.

This clone showed up just a few times. The chain is built from TRBV10-3 and TRBJ2-5; TRBD1 matches 7 bases. J lost 2 bases, V lost 6 bases, and 9 bases had no gene match. Germline CDR1 is ENHRY and CDR2 is SYGVKD. The CDR3 runs to 15 residues. The CDR3 nucleotides read TGTGCCATCAGGAATGGACAGGAGACTCAAGAGACCCAGTACTTC. It translates to CAIRNGQETQETQYF.

The chain uses TRBV5-1 and TRBJ2-7; 11 nucleotides align to TRBD2. The CDR3 consists of 13 residues. From germline, CDR1 is SGHRS and CDR2 YFSETQ. Losses at the gene ends were 3 bases for V and 4 bases for J; bases not matched to a gene: 0. The DNA of the CDR3 is TGCGCCAGCAGCTGGACTAGCGGGTACGAGCAGTACTTC. Translation: CASSWTSGYEQYF.

The chain recombines TRBV6-5 with TRBJ1-1; no clear D. V lost 0 bases, J lost 3 bases, and 8 bases lay in between. CDR1 and CDR2 from the germline V gene are MNHEY and SVGAGI. The CDR3 is made up of 14 amino acids. The CDR3 protein is CASSYSARYTEAFF. The CDR3 nucleotides read TGTGCCAGCAGTTACTCGGCACGGTACACTGAAGCTTTCTTT.

This chain uses TRBV11-1 with TRBJ2-2, with 12 bases lining up with TRBD2. The V gene end was trimmed by 5 bases and the J gene end by 7 bases; junction bases not matched to a gene: 8. Looked up from germline, CDR1 is SGHAT and CDR2 is FQDESV (reference sequence). This CDR3 has 16 amino acids. The DNA of the CDR3 is TGTGCCAGCAGCGCCTCTAGCGGGAGGGCAGGCGGGGAGCTGTTTTTT. Its protein is CASSASSGRAGGELFF.